This TCR beta chain was identified in a study of T cells after yellow fever vaccination. This clonotype was counted a few times. Antigen specificity is unknown. Broader study findings: It was a small share of clonotypes that appeared in both CD4 and CD8 compartments. Repertoires obtained by FACS sorting could include abundant clonotypes that entered as contaminants from the bulk population.

Trimming stripped 3 bases from V and 5 bases from J, with 10 bases between. Germline V gene lookup returns CDR1 LGHDT and CDR2 YNNKEL (reference sequence). The CDR3 totals 13 residues. TCR cDNA, made by 5'RACE template switching, carried an added universal primer site and UMIs. TCRdb analysed the 5' RACE reads with MiXCR anew, one entry per CDR3 protein. The sample gives 200,000 to 300,000 distinct CDR3 sequences, over 10% of which show up once; 0.4% to 0.55% is in the top ten. This specimen was CD4+ T cells sorted from PBMCs, taken 45 days after the yellow fever booster vaccination. The receptor was isolated from a young man who received the YFV17D yellow fever vaccine. The chain carries TRBV3-1 and TRBJ1-2; D is ambiguous. The CDR3 sequence: CASSQLQTYGYTF. The CDR3 region has the DNA TGTGCCAGCAGCCAGTTACAGACGTATGGCTACACCTTC. Drawing the rest from reference TRBV3-1 and TRBJ1-2, the complete variable domain is DTAVSQTPKYLVTQMGNDKSIKCEQNLGHDTMYWYKQDSKKFLKIMFSYNNKELIINETVPNRFSPKSPDKAHLNLHINSLELGDSAVYFCASSQLQTYGYTFGSGTRLTVV.